This record covers a single T cell receptor (beta chain). This sample was included in a study of T cells after posttransplantation cyclophosphamide. Libraries were prepared by immunoSEQ multiplex PCR; TCRdb keeps only in-frame clonotypes and omits some of them. The sample shows under 40,000 clones, no singletons; the ten largest hold around 6.5%. Material for sequencing was PBMCs. The sequence was collected from a woman aged 45-60 years in good health and a related stem cell transplant donor.

The CDR3 sequence: CASSTRGYSNQPQHF. CDR3 sequence (DNA): TGTGCCAGCAGTACCCGGGGTTATAGCAATCAGCCCCAGCATTTT. The rearrangement links TRBV27 to TRBJ1-5; D remains unclear. Between the trimmed V and J ends, which lost 5 bases and 0 bases, there was a span of 11 bases. Germline V gene data show CDR1 as MNHEY and CDR2 as SMNVEV (reference sequence). The CDR3 sequence is 15 residues long.